This T cell receptor beta chain was captured by sequencing in a study of blood T cell repertoires in COVID-19. Overall study context: T cells, B-cell-depleted T cells, or PBMCs supplied cDNA or gDNA.

The CDR3 runs 12 residues. The germline CDR1 and CDR2 sequences are ENHRY and SYGVKD. The V and J ends lost 3 bases and 8 bases respectively, with 10 bases between them. Sequencing used immunoSEQ multiplex PCR; TCRdb keeps in-frame clones, though not all of them. Altogether 200,000 to 300,000 clones are present, over 80% being singletons, with the ten largest covering roughly 3.7%. The sample consisted of peripheral blood. The chain combines TRBV10-3 with TRBJ1-2; D is unclear. The clonotype originates from a woman aged 40 to 50 with acute or convalescent COVID-19. The CDR3 loop is CAISDRQGGYTF. DNA of the CDR3: TGTGCCATCAGTGACCGACAAGGCGGCTACACCTTC.